What follows describes a single T cell receptor (beta chain). In its sample, this clonotype was seen a few times. Its antigen is currently not known. Base qualities are missing; no much larger clone stands one base away. The data were obtained in a study of liver allograft versus peripheral blood T cells (dated by TCRdb to about 2020). In the study overall: The study compared T cell receptor repertoires found within transplanted livers against repertoires in the peripheral blood of liver transplant recipients.

Findings and caveats that apply to the study as a whole: T cell receptor repertoires inside liver allografts were reported to differ from those detected in peripheral blood.

The CDR1 and CDR2 encoded by the germline V gene (reference sequence) are SGHNT and YYREEE. Trimming leaves V shorter by 2 bases and J shorter by 6 bases, with the junction holding 7 bases beyond the gene matches. The CDR3 runs 14 amino acids, cysteine and phenylalanine included. Here the CDR3 DNA is all that survives: 42 bases in frame from base 1. The run used an Illumina MiSeq. TCRdb reanalyzed the raw reads on its own, using fastp at Q25 for trimming and MiXCR for clone calling, and kept in-frame beta chains. Identical CDR3 proteins give one entry, which carries the most common genes and DNA. The sample table lists about 3,000 distinct CDR3 sequences, under 20% of them with a count of one. In total, the top ten clones hold 6.1% of the sample.

The sequence links TRBV5-4 to TRBJ1-1, with 7 middle bases fitting TRBD1. The source is a human patient who had a liver transplant. After a transplant, not all T cells may be the patient's own; some may come from the graft donor. The CDR3 in this case is CASSFDRARAEAFF. In nucleotides, the sequence is TGTGCCAGCAGCTTCGACAGGGCGAGGGCTGAAGCTTTCTTT.